The present T cell receptor beta chain was sequenced within a study of cytomegalovirus exposure and HLA in healthy donors. In this sample, this clone turned up a few times. Antigen unknown. From germline, CDR1 is SGHAT and CDR2 FQNNGV. This CDR3 comprises 14 residues. The V gene end was trimmed by 5 bases and the J gene end by 3 bases; junction bases not matched to a gene: 5. PCR primers comprised 60 Vbeta and 13 Jbeta primers. Sequenced by immunoSEQ multiplex PCR; TCRdb stores in-frame clones only, minus some. Seen here are approximately 150,000 clones, around 90% observed once, and the top ten hold around 0.51%. The study's findings and limits: Apparent HLA restriction characterized most CMV-associated TCR beta chains in a later analysis. Some 16,000 TCR beta sequences were associated with HLA alleles at 0.05 false discovery rate in a later analysis.

The V gene is TRBV11-2, the J gene TRBJ1-1; 8 bases fit TRBD1. The TCR comes from a middle-aged woman in good health and CMV-seronegative. The sequencing input was PBMCs. CDR3 DNA sequence: TGTGCCAGCAGCAATGGACAGGGATACACTGAAGCTTTCTTT. Protein: CASSNGQGYTEAFF.